One T cell receptor beta chain is described in this entry. The CDR3 consists of 13 residues. The V end lost 5 bases, the J end lost 4 bases, and 11 bases lay between the germline ends. Germline V lookup: CDR1 SGHRS, CDR2 YFSETQ. The data were taken from a study of blood T cell repertoires in COVID-19. Sequenced by immunoSEQ multiplex PCR; TCRdb stores in-frame clones only, minus some. There are over 65,000 clones in the sample; 81% occur only once, and 44% lies in the top ten. V usage is TRBV5-1 and J usage is TRBJ2-3; a possible D gene is TRBD2 (5 bases). The sequenced sample was peripheral blood. The receptor's source is a man aged 80 or over with acute or convalescent COVID-19. DNA for the CDR3: TGCGCCAGCAGTTCGAGCGGAGCAGATACGCAGTATTTT. Protein product: CASSSSGADTQYF. Complete variable domain (other parts from reference TRBV5-1 and TRBJ2-3): KAGVTQTPRYLIKTRGQQVTLSCSPISGHRSVSWYQQTPGQGLQFLFEYFSETQRNKGNFPGRFSGRQFSNSRSEMNVSTLELGDSALYLCASSSSGADTQYFGPGTRLTVL.